This TCR beta chain was observed in a study of T cell responses to AZD1222 COVID-19 vaccine. Study-level results: Spike-wide vaccine-associated CD4 TCRs dominated at 160-218 and 743-854.

This clone was detected only a few times. Its antigen is not identified. This specimen includes other DNA sequences encoding the same CDR3. Sequencing was performed with immunoSEQ multiplex PCR; in TCRdb, only in-frame clones are kept and a portion is missing. The table has about 95,000 clones, 85% to 90% seen once. V lost 4 bases to trimming and J lost 5 bases, with 8 bases between them. There are 13 residues in the CDR3. From germline, CDR1 is ENHRY and CDR2 SYGVKD. The chain couples TRBV10-3 to TRBJ1-4; D is possibly TRBD1 (6 bases). This sequence originates from an adult in good health. The sequencing here drew on peripheral blood, taken on day 0 of AZD1222 vaccination. CDR3: CAISGGGNEKLFF. The DNA of the CDR3 is TGTGCCATCAGTGGGGGGGGCAATGAAAAACTGTTTTTT.